This is a list of T cell receptor beta chains from one sample in a study of T-cell reconstitution after alpha-beta-depleted transplantation in children. One entry per CDR3 protein, called by TCRdb with MiXCR from the PCR reads. Among about 58,000 distinct CDR3 sequences listed, about 40% were seen once. The sequences come from PBMCs, mostly from graft donor cells, collected 360 days after TCRalphabeta/CD19-depleted stem cell transplant. These receptor sequences come from a male patient younger than 18 who had a stem cell transplant for acute lymphoblastic leukemia, so the T cells may come from the graft donor. Each CDR3 is given without its conserved first and last residue. The order of the fields is J gene, V gene, CDR3 length, CDR3 protein.

>TRBJ2-5|TRBV5-1|11
ASSLETRETQY
>TRBJ2-7|TRBV7-8|12
ASSLEGSGHEQY
>TRBJ2-1|TRBV12-3/TRBV12-4|13
ASSPLAGAYNEQF
>TRBJ2-7|TRBV12-3/TRBV12-4|12
ASSFAGQSDEQY
>TRBJ1-1|TRBV4-3|14
ASSQDIRQRNTEAF
>TRBJ1-1|TRBV29-1|10
SVVRRQGVAF
>TRBJ2-7|TRBV5-1|13
ASSPWTSGTYEQY
>TRBJ1-1|TRBV5-1|11
ASSLAEGTEAF
>TRBJ2-1|TRBV10-1|13
ASSEGRESYNEQF
>TRBJ2-1|TRBV12-3/TRBV12-4|13
ASSFSGGIYNEQF
>TRBJ1-1|TRBV9|12
ASTPRGGHAEAF
>TRBJ2-1|TRBV12-3/TRBV12-4|11
ASLGTGGDEQF